A single T cell receptor (beta chain) is shown here with its context. The table lists this clone with a count of one. What this receptor recognizes is not known. No much larger clone exists at a distance of one base, and base qualities are not known. Taken with the paper, the label for treatment or condition translates to: 15 to 20 received Ad26.COV2.S at low or high dose, single or two shots; about 5 received placebo; per-sample allocation not given. For vaccine and placebo recipients, repertoires were sequenced using samples collected on day 63 after the first injection. In Cohort 1b, about 27 adults aged 18-55 years were enrolled at a single site in Boston, USA, between 29 July and 7 August 2020. As a vaccine, Ad26.COV2.S was a replication-incompetent adenovirus type 26 vector that expressed a prefusion-stabilized SARS-CoV-2 spike protein derived from the original Wuhan strain. The sample belongs to a study of Ad26.COV2.S vaccination and SARS-CoV-2 variants (dated by TCRdb to about 2021). A note on the overall study: Vaccine-arm donors came from COV1001, a multicentre, randomized, double-blind, placebo-controlled phase I-IIa trial of Ad26.COV2.S in healthy adults. Trial participants were randomized into five groups of five: low-dose or high-dose Ad26.COV2.S given once or twice, or placebo on both occasions. The specificity and breadth of SARS-CoV-2-reactive T cell receptors after Ad26.COV2.S vaccination were assessed by TCRbeta repertoire sequencing. Ad26.COV2.S was administered intramuscularly at 5 x 10^10 or 1 x 10^11 viral particles, either as a single shot or as two shots given 56 days apart. Blinding of investigators to trial group allocation was maintained during experiments and outcome assessment. The TCR-sequenced set comprised approximately 30 samples: around 20 Ad26.COV2.S vaccine recipients, 5 placebo recipients and 8 SARS-CoV-2 convalescent individuals. On the study overall, not on this receptor specifically: After vaccination, substantial breadth of spike-specific CD8+ and CD4+ T cell responses was reported. Vaccine and placebo recipients had similar non-spike TCR breadth, a finding consistent with the vaccine containing only spike. According to the authors, total T cell responses may have been underestimated by the TCR breadth and depth analyses. Higher spike-specific TCR breadth was observed in Ad26.COV2.S recipients than in placebo recipients (P = 0.0014). The study was not powered to compare responses between vaccine doses or regimens.

Based on the germline V gene, the CDR1 and CDR2 sequences are MNHNS and SASEGT. Unmatched junction bases come to 4, with V trimmed by 3 bases and J by 6 bases. Spanning cysteine to phenylalanine, the CDR3 consists of 13 amino acids. The DNA shown is the 39-base CDR3, in frame from base 1. The immunoSEQ Assay was used to sequence TCRbeta CDR3 regions. After extraction, genomic DNA underwent amplification by bias-controlled multiplex PCR, followed by high-throughput sequencing. Processing in the source paper ran as follows. To quantify the absolute abundance of each unique TCRbeta CDR3 region, sequences were collapsed and filtered. T cell fraction was estimated by normalization of TCRbeta template counts to usable DNA, with usable DNA being measured through amplification of reference genes present in all nucleated cells. Repertoire TCRs were annotated as SARS-CoV-2-specific when V gene, CDR3 amino acid sequence and J gene were exactly matched to a known reactive TCR set. MIRA supplied the reference SARS-CoV-2 TCR set, which was filtered for enrichment in COVID-19-positive ImmuneCODE repertoires so that public or cross-reactive TCRs were removed. Drawing on the MIRA antigens, annotated TCRs were analysed further at the level of specific ORF or position within ORF. Breadth was defined as annotated unique rearrangements over total unique productive rearrangements; depth was the summed frequency of those rearrangements. Group comparisons of TCR breadth used two-sided Wilcoxon rank-sum tests. TCRdb carries this immuneACCESS record with in-frame sequences only. Its versions omit some clonotypes, under half of them owing to an unresolved V gene in the studies checked, with the rest unexplained. V and J calls and clone size are given by that table; D and trimming were obtained from the DNA. Here the sample has roughly 460,000 clones; about nine tenths occur a single time. The ten biggest clones cover over 1.5% of the sample.

The sequence links TRBV6-1 to TRBJ1-2; 7 nucleotides in the junction match TRBD1. The origin of this receptor is a person between 18 and 59 years old who received the Ad26.COV2.S COVID-19 vaccine or a placebo. This specimen consisted of peripheral blood, obtained in a trial of Ad26.COV2.S vaccine versus placebo. At the DNA level, the sequence is TGTGCCAGCAGTGACAGGGGGTTGGATGGCTACACCTTC. Translated, this is CASSDRGLDGYTF.